The 20 T cell receptor beta chains below all came from one sample that was sequenced in a study of T cells in Graves' hyperthyroidism and ophthalmopathy. Amplified TCR beta CDR3 regions came from RNA transcripts. First-round RT-PCR with HTBI primers amplified the TCR CDR3 region. TCRdb redid the calling of the multiplex PCR reads with MiXCR, one entry per CDR3 protein. Here the sample spans 380,000 or so distinct CDR3 sequences, about 14% being singletons. Source material: blood. The source of these receptors is a woman aged 30 to 39 with Graves' hyperthyroidism.

In this sample, this clonotype turned up many times. The V gene is TRBV3-1, the J gene TRBJ1-1; no clear D. Germline CDR1 and CDR2: LGHDT and YNNKEL (reference sequence). There are 14 residues in the CDR3. V lost 0 bases, J lost 0 bases, and 5 bases lay in between. The CDR3 DNA reads as TGTGCCAGCAGCCAAGACACCTTGAACACTGAAGCTTTCTTT. Protein product: CASSQDTLNTEAFF.

The rearrangement joins TRBV28 to TRBJ2-4; TRBD1 aligns across 7 bases. The germline V gene encodes CDR1 MDHEN and CDR2 SYDVKM. Trimming cost V 6 bases and J 0 bases; bases outside gene matches: 14. CDR3 length: 18 amino acids. The CDR3: CASSSGIGGPRAKNIQYF. In DNA, the CDR3 is TGTGCCAGCAGCTCCGGGATAGGGGGCCCTAGAGCCAAAAACATTCAGTACTTC.

In its sample, this clonotype was seen many times. CDR3 sequence reads: CAAEPGTSGRYEQYF. As DNA, the CDR3 is TGTGCCGCAGAGCCGGGGACTAGCGGGAGATACGAGCAGTACTTC. The chain is built from TRBV6-2 or TRBV6-3 and TRBJ2-7, with TRBD2 matching 14 bases. This CDR3 has 15 amino acids. CDR1 is MNHEY and CDR2 is SVGEGT in the germline V gene. V trimming: 11 bases; J trimming: 4 bases; junction bases outside the gene matches: 10.

This clonotype was seen only a few times. The V gene is TRBV28, the J gene TRBJ2-5; perhaps TRBD1 as D (6 bases). There are 15 residues in the CDR3. V was clipped by 6 bases and J by 3 bases, with 17 bases between them. Germline V gene lookup returns CDR1 MDHEN and CDR2 SYDVKM. The CDR3 bases are TGTGCCAGCAGAAGTTGGGGGACAAGGGAAGAGACCCAGTACTTC. Translation: CASRSWGTREETQYF.

This clonotype was detected only a few times. An end of the junction does not agree with germline; a read error may underlie this. The chain employs TRBV9 and TRBJ1-1; no firm D call. The CDR3 is 13 amino acids. Germline CDR1 and CDR2: SGDLS and YYNGEE. The DNA of the CDR3 is TGTGTCAGCAGCGCGGGGATGAACACTGAAGCTTTCTTT. Translation: CVSSAGMNTEAFF.

The chain couples TRBV6-1 to TRBJ1-3, with D perhaps TRBD1 (5 bases). V was trimmed by 8 bases and J by 0 bases, leaving 11 bases between them. Germline CDR1 reads MNHNS; CDR2 reads SASEGT. The CDR3 runs to 14 residues. CDR3 in DNA: TGTGCCAGCGGGACTTCTCTCTCTGGAAACACCATATATTTT. It codes for CASGTSLSGNTIYF.

The V gene is TRBV30, the J gene TRBJ2-7; 9 bases match TRBD2. CDR3 size: 14 residues. V shed 7 bases, J shed 4 bases, and the junction held 11 bases outside the gene matches. The germline V gene encodes CDR1 GTSNPN and CDR2 SVGIG (reference sequence). In DNA, the CDR3 is TGTGCCTTTCAAAAAGCGGGAGGCCTTTACGAGCAGTACTTC. Translation: CAFQKAGGLYEQYF. Looking up the rest from reference TRBV30 and TRBJ2-7 gives the full variable domain: SQTIHQWPATLVQPVGSPLSLECTVEGTSNPNLYWYRQAAGRGLQLLFYSVGIGQISSEVPQNLSASRPQDRQFILSSKKLLLSDSGFYLCAFQKAGGLYEQYFGPGTRLTVT.

V gene TRBV20-1 combines with J gene TRBJ2-2; 8 bases agree with TRBD2. In germline, CDR1 is DFQATT, CDR2 SNEGSKA (reference sequence). This CDR3 spans 15 amino acids. The V segment lost 3 bases and the J segment 7 bases; nucleotides outside the gene matches: 10. The CDR3 region is CSASGPGGRGGELFF. The DNA of the CDR3 is TGCAGTGCTAGTGGCCCGGGAGGGCGGGGCGGGGAGCTGTTTTTT.

The rearrangement joins TRBV19 to TRBJ2-1, with D tentatively TRBD2 (7 bases). Germline CDR1 is LNHDA and CDR2 is SQIVND (reference sequence). V was shortened by 8 bases and J by 3 bases, with 23 bases between the two germline ends. The CDR3 loop spans 17 amino acids. The CDR3 coding sequence is TGTGCCAGTGGGGGGCGGGGGAAGCGGAGCCTCTACAATGAGCAGTTCTTC. It encodes CASGGRGKRSLYNEQFF. The whole variable domain, remainder taken from reference TRBV19 and TRBJ2-1, is DGGITQSPKYLFRKEGQNVTLSCEQNLNHDAMYWYRQDPGQGLRLIYYSQIVNDFQKGDIAEGYSVSREKKESFPLTVTSAQKNPTAFYLCASGGRGKRSLYNEQFFGPGTRLTVL.

This clonotype was seen only a few times. The chain joins TRBV30 to TRBJ1-1; D is uncertain. Germline V lookup: CDR1 GTSNPN, CDR2 SVGIG (reference sequence). V was shortened by 1 base and J by 0 bases, with 3 bases between the two germline ends. The CDR3 sequence is 12 residues long. For the CDR3, the DNA is TGTGCCTGGAGTGAGGTGAACACTGAAGCTTTCTTT. Its protein is CAWSEVNTEAFF.

In its sample, this clonotype was seen a few times. The chain links TRBV29-1 to TRBJ2-5; no reliable D call. The CDR3 is made up of 13 amino acids. The ends were cut back, 6 bases at V and 1 base at J, with 12 bases in the middle. CDR1 and CDR2 from the germline V gene are SQVTM and ANQGSEA. This CDR3 is CSVLGRAQETQYF. DNA of the CDR3: TGCAGCGTCCTCGGACGGGCCCAAGAGACCCAGTACTTC.

The CDR3 loop reads CASSQLAGLAKNIQYF. In DNA, the CDR3 is TGTGCCAGCAGCCAACTAGCGGGGCTAGCCAAAAACATTCAGTACTTC. The V call is TRBV3-1, the J call TRBJ2-4; 9 bases agree with TRBD2. V dropped 2 bases and J dropped 0; count of bases not matched to a gene: 2. Germline V lookup: CDR1 LGHDT, CDR2 YNNKEL (reference sequence). The CDR3 has 16 residues.

This clonotype was found a few times. The genes are TRBV11-2 and TRBJ1-3; TRBD1 matches 7 bases. CDR3 length: 15 amino acids. The germline gives CDR1 SGHAT, CDR2 FQNNGV. V shed 2 bases, J shed 6 bases, and the junction held 7 bases outside the gene matches. CDR3 sequence: CASSLREQGINTIYF. The DNA of the CDR3 is TGTGCCAGCAGCTTAAGGGAACAGGGGATAAACACCATATATTTT.

In its sample, this clonotype was seen many times. The chain recombines TRBV7-9 with TRBJ2-1; D perhaps matches TRBD2 (5 bases). The CDR3 spans 14 residues. CDR1 SEHNR and CDR2 FQNEAQ come from the germline V gene (reference sequence). Between the trimmed V and J ends, which lost 1 base and 9 bases, there was a span of 13 bases. CDR3: CASSLGTAYGEQFF. The CDR3 DNA follows: TGTGCCAGCAGCTTAGGGACTGCCTACGGTGAGCAGTTCTTC. The complete variable domain, with remaining parts taken from reference TRBV7-9 and TRBJ2-1, reads DTGVSQNPRHKITKRGQNVTFRCDPISEHNRLYWYRQTLGQGPEFLTYFQNEAQLEKSRLLSDRFSAERPKGSFSTLEIQRTEQGDSAMYLCASSLGTAYGEQFFGPGTRLTVL.

This clonotype appeared many times. The chain carries TRBV7-2 and TRBJ1-1; no clear D gene. Deletions cut 1 base from V and 8 bases from J, with 11 bases between. Per the germline V gene, CDR1 is SGHTA and CDR2 is FQGNSA. The CDR3 is made up of 13 amino acids. Here the CDR3 reads CASSLEVIGEAFF. DNA for the CDR3: TGTGCCAGCAGCTTAGAAGTCATCGGCGAAGCTTTCTTT.

In its sample, this clonotype was seen many times. The chain joins TRBV12-3 or TRBV12-4 to TRBJ2-2, with D tentatively TRBD1 or TRBD2 (6 bases each). Trimming took 6 bases from V and 1 from J, leaving 21 bases between them. The CDR3 runs 18 residues. The CDR3 DNA sequence: TGTGCCAGCAGCCCTACGGGGGCCTCCCTGCGGAACACCGGGGAGCTGTTTTTT. Encoded protein: CASSPTGASLRNTGELFF.

Ten or more counts support this clonotype. The chain carries TRBV5-1 and TRBJ1-1; D gene unclear. In germline, CDR1 is SGHRS, CDR2 YFSETQ. Deletions cut 2 bases from V and 3 bases from J, with 11 bases between. There are 14 residues in the CDR3. As DNA, the CDR3 is TGCGCCAGCAGCTTACAGCCAGGATACACTGAAGCTTTCTTT. It is translated as CASSLQPGYTEAFF.

This clonotype was seen repeatedly, ten times or more. CDR3 sequence: CASSSIRRMNTEAFF. CDR3 nucleotide sequence: TGCGCCAGCAGCTCCATTCGGAGGATGAACACTGAAGCTTTCTTT. The chain couples TRBV5-1 to TRBJ1-1; D is unresolved. Between the trimmed V and J ends, which lost 3 bases and 0 bases, there was a span of 12 bases. CDR1 is SGHRS and CDR2 is YFSETQ in the germline V gene. The CDR3 runs to 15 residues.

This clonotype was observed at least ten times. The rearrangement joins TRBV2 to TRBJ2-1, with D possibly being TRBD1 (6 bases). The germline gives CDR1 SNHLY, CDR2 FYNNEI. The CDR3 runs to 13 residues. Deletions cut 6 bases from V and 8 bases from J, with 14 bases between. The CDR3 sequence: CASREDSLDEQFF. Written as DNA, the CDR3 is TGTGCCAGCAGAGAGGACAGTTTGGATGAGCAGTTCTTC.

The V call is TRBV6-2 or TRBV6-3, the J call TRBJ2-1; 7 positions agree with TRBD2. The CDR3 has 14 residues. Germline values: CDR1 MNHEY, CDR2 SVGEGT. Trimming removed 6 bases from V and 7 bases from J; junction bases left unmatched: 9. CDR3 nucleotide sequence: TGTGCCAGCAGACGGGACTACACACCAAATGAGCAGTTCTTC. Translated, it gives CASRRDYTPNEQFF.